One sample yielded the 27 T cell receptor beta chains listed below, sequenced in a study of T cells of healthy individuals. From the 5' RACE reads, TCRdb called clonotypes with MiXCR, one entry per CDR3 protein. The sample records fewer than 75,000 distinct CDR3 sequences, 15% to 20% being singletons. The receptor set was obtained from a human donor in good health.

This clonotype was picked up many times. The chain joins TRBV11-3 to TRBJ2-1; 9 bases match TRBD1. The CDR3 is made up of 13 amino acids. After removal of 5 bases from V and 8 bases from J, the junction contained 4 bases not matched to a gene. Germline CDR1 and CDR2: SGHNT and YENEEA. The CDR3 nucleotides are TGTGCCAGCAGCCCTGACAGGGGGTATGAGCAGTTCTTC. This sequence encodes CASSPDRGYEQFF.

The rearrangement links TRBV28 to TRBJ2-2, with D perhaps matching TRBD1 (6 bases). The V end lost 5 bases, the J end lost 4 bases, and 11 bases lay between the germline ends. The CDR3 is made up of 14 amino acids. Germline V lookup: CDR1 MDHEN, CDR2 SYDVKM. Here the CDR3 DNA reads TGTGCCAGCAGTCGGGGACAATCCACCGGGGAGCTGTTTTTT. Translating gives CASSRGQSTGELFF.

In its sample, this clonotype was seen many times. The chain has TRBV7-9 and TRBJ1-5, with TRBD1 matching 7 bases. Unmatched junction bases numbered 7, after V lost 1 base and J lost 4 bases. The length of the CDR3 is 16 residues. CDR1 SEHNR and CDR2 FQNEAQ come from the germline V gene (reference sequence). The CDR3 DNA reads as TGTGCCAGCAGCTTAGATCGGGACAGCTTTAATCAGCCCCAGCATTTT. Residues: CASSLDRDSFNQPQHF.

This clonotype turned up a few times. J is TRBJ2-1 and V is TRBV12-5, with 8 bases aligning to TRBD1. The CDR3 runs to 15 residues. The germline V gene encodes CDR1 LGHNT and CDR2 FRNRAP. With V trimmed by 3 bases and J by 1 base, 2 bases remained unmatched. CDR3 DNA sequence: TGTGCTAGTGGTTTCGACAGGGGTTCCTACAATGAGCAGTTCTTC. Protein product: CASGFDRGSYNEQFF.

This clonotype was detected many times. This CDR3 reads CASSQGRGNEQFF. For the CDR3, the DNA is TGTGCCAGCAGCCAAGGCAGGGGGAATGAGCAGTTCTTC. V and J are TRBV4-2 and TRBJ2-1; 7 bases line up with TRBD1. After removal of 1 base from V and 7 bases from J, the junction contained 1 base not matched to a gene. The germline gives CDR1 LGHNA, CDR2 YNFKEQ. CDR3 size: 13 residues.

The chain has TRBV7-9 and TRBJ2-5; TRBD1 aligns across 10 bases. After removal of 6 bases from V and 5 bases from J, the junction contained 6 bases not matched to a gene. Germline CDR1 reads SEHNR; CDR2 reads FQNEAQ (reference sequence). There are 14 residues in the CDR3. The CDR3, as DNA: TGTGCCAGCAGGACGGGACAGGGGCTGGAGACCCAGTACTTC. Its protein is CASRTGQGLETQYF.

This clonotype has ten or more counts. The CDR3 nucleotides are TGTGCCAGCACCTTAGGAATCAGCAATCAGCCCCAGCATTTT. Its protein is CASTLGISNQPQHF. This chain connects TRBV2 to TRBJ1-5; the D is unclear. Between the trimmed V and J ends, which lost 7 bases and 1 base, there was a span of 11 bases. The CDR3 runs 14 residues. Germline CDR1 reads SNHLY; CDR2 reads FYNNEI.

The CDR3 sequence: CAEHSGWGPTDTQYF. The CDR3 DNA reads TGTGCCGAACATTCGGGCTGGGGGCCCACAGATACGCAGTATTTT. The chain recombines TRBV2 with TRBJ2-3, with a possible D match to TRBD1 (6 bases). Germline V gene sequence: CDR1 SNHLY, CDR2 FYNNEI. This CDR3 has 15 amino acids. Trimming shortened V by 11 bases and J by 2 bases, and 20 bases separated the two germline ends.

In its sample, this clonotype was seen many times. The chain joins TRBV20-1 to TRBJ2-3, with TRBD2 matching over 11 bases. Germline CDR1 and CDR2: DFQATT and SNEGSKA (reference sequence). The CDR3 covers 15 residues. V was pared by 5 bases and J by 8 bases, with 12 bases of the junction left unmatched. Written as DNA, the CDR3 is TGCAGTGCTCGTTTAGCGGGGGGGACTGACGGTACGCAGTATTTT. It translates to CSARLAGGTDGTQYF.

This clonotype was seen only a few times. The chain uses TRBV29-1 and TRBJ2-7; the D gene is possibly TRBD1 (5 bases). Deletions cut 4 bases from V and 3 bases from J, with 13 bases between. The germline CDR1 and CDR2 sequences are SQVTM and ANQGSEA. The CDR3 loop spans 13 amino acids. The CDR3 DNA sequence: TGCAGCGTTGGGGAAGGGGTGAGCTACGAGCAGTACTTC. Protein product: CSVGEGVSYEQYF.

In this sample, this clonotype turned up a few times. The gene calls are TRBV28 and TRBJ1-1; D remains unclear. Germline V lookup: CDR1 MDHEN, CDR2 SYDVKM. This CDR3 spans 13 amino acids. The ends were cut back, 2 bases at V and 4 bases at J, with 8 bases in the middle. CDR3 nucleotide sequence: TGTGCCAGCAGTTTAGGCCGTAGCACTGAAGCTTTCTTT. As protein: CASSLGRSTEAFF.

This clonotype was counted only a few times. The chain links TRBV3-1 to TRBJ2-1, with D possibly matching TRBD2 (6 bases). The V end was cut by 4 bases, the J end by 9 bases, with 16 bases between. The germline V gene has CDR1 LGHDT and CDR2 YNNKEL (reference sequence). The CDR3 runs to 14 residues. The CDR3 here is CASSPTTSKSEQFF. The CDR3 DNA reads TGTGCCAGCAGCCCGACTACTAGCAAGAGTGAGCAGTTCTTC.

The sample holds a few counts of this clonotype. J is TRBJ1-2 and V is TRBV30, with 7 bases aligning to TRBD1. The CDR3 runs 14 residues. J was trimmed by 6 bases and V by 5 bases; bases with no gene match: 12. Germline loops: CDR1 GTSNPN, CDR2 SVGIG (reference sequence). CDR3 DNA sequence: TGTGCCTGGGAAGGAGGGGGCGGTACCGATGGCTACACCTTC. This translates into CAWEGGGGTDGYTF. Filled out from reference TRBV30 and TRBJ1-2, the complete variable domain reads SQTIHQWPATLVQPVGSPLSLECTVEGTSNPNLYWYRQAAGRGLQLLFYSVGIGQISSEVPQNLSASRPQDRQFILSSKKLLLSDSGFYLCAWEGGGGTDGYTFGSGTRLTVV.

This chain uses TRBV7-2 with TRBJ2-5; the D is unclear. CDR1 SGHTA and CDR2 FQGNSA come from the germline V gene. Trimming removed 2 bases at V and 5 bases at J, with 6 bases between. This CDR3 has 12 amino acids. CDR3 nucleotide sequence: TGTGCCAGCAGCTTATGGACGGAGACCCAGTACTTC. Translating gives CASSLWTETQYF.

This clonotype has just a few counts. The V gene is TRBV29-1, the J gene TRBJ1-1, with 8 positions matching TRBD1. The junction had 8 bases not matched to a gene; V was cut back by 4 bases and J by 10 bases. The CDR3 has 12 residues. Per germline, CDR1 SQVTM and CDR2 ANQGSEA. The CDR3 reads CSVAGQEVGAFF. The CDR3 DNA sequence: TGCAGCGTTGCGGGACAGGAGGTAGGAGCTTTCTTT.

This clonotype was seen ten or more times. V is TRBV20-1 and J is TRBJ2-3, with no clear D. The V gene's germline CDR1 is DFQATT and CDR2 SNEGSKA (reference sequence). CDR3 size: 14 residues. Trimming left V 3 bases short and J 2 bases short, with 12 bases between. The CDR3 region is CSASPQPSTDTQYF. The CDR3 DNA reads TGCAGTGCTAGTCCTCAGCCTTCCACAGATACGCAGTATTTT.

This clonotype was picked up a small number of times. The chain is built from TRBV27 and TRBJ2-7; 7 nucleotides align to TRBD1. From germline, CDR1 is MNHEY and CDR2 SMNVEV (reference sequence). The V gene end was trimmed by 6 bases and the J gene end by 2 bases; junction bases not matched to a gene: 4. The CDR3 sequence is 13 residues long. CDR3 nucleotides: TGTGCCAGCAGGGGGACAGCAACCTACGAGCAGTACTTC. Translation: CASRGTATYEQYF.

The sample holds one count of this clonotype. This sequence joins TRBV24-1 and TRBJ2-4; D is undetermined. Germline assignment: CDR1 KGHDR and CDR2 SFDVKD. The CDR3 loop spans 15 amino acids. Trimming took off 2 bases at V and 1 base at J, with 8 bases between the two ends. The CDR3 DNA is TGTGCCACCAGTGATTCGGCTTCGGCCAAAAACATTCAGTACTTC. It encodes CATSDSASAKNIQYF.

This clonotype was seen only a few times. The chain employs TRBV4-2 and TRBJ2-1; 10 nucleotides align to TRBD2. V shed 4 bases, J shed 12 bases, and the junction held 12 bases outside the gene matches. The V gene's germline CDR1 is LGHNA and CDR2 YNFKEQ. The CDR3 consists of 15 residues. CDR3 sequence reads: CASSPGLAEVGRQFF. The CDR3, as DNA: TGTGCCAGCAGCCCCGGACTAGCGGAGGTGGGGCGGCAGTTCTTC.

This clonotype appeared once. This chain uses TRBV7-9 with TRBJ2-3; D is undetermined. CDR3 length: 13 residues. The V gene's germline CDR1 is SEHNR and CDR2 FQNEAQ (reference sequence). The V gene lost 1 base and the J gene lost 5 bases, with 7 bases spanning the gap. CDR3 protein: CASSLGLRDTQYF. CDR3 sequence (DNA): TGTGCCAGCAGCTTAGGTCTGAGAGATACGCAGTATTTT.

The chain links TRBV7-2 to TRBJ2-3; D is ambiguous. This CDR3 contains 14 residues. V was pared by 1 base and J by 2 bases, with 7 bases between. The germline CDR1 and CDR2 sequences are SGHTA and FQGNSA. CDR3 nucleotide sequence: TGTGCCAGCAGCTTAGGGGGTAACACAGATACGCAGTATTTT. It codes for CASSLGGNTDTQYF.

This chain connects TRBV10-3 to TRBJ2-7; D may be TRBD1 (6 bases). V was shortened by 3 bases and J by 3 bases, with 9 bases between the two germline ends. In germline, CDR1 is ENHRY, CDR2 SYGVKD. CDR3 size: 13 residues. The CDR3 sequence is CAISDGRGYEQYF. CDR3 sequence (DNA): TGTGCCATCAGTGACGGCAGGGGCTACGAGCAGTACTTC.

This clonotype has a count of ten or more. This chain links TRBV12-3 or TRBV12-4 with TRBJ1-6, with D perhaps TRBD1 (6 bases). The CDR3 consists of 13 residues. The V end was cut by 7 bases, the J end by 11 bases, with 15 bases between. CDR3 sequence reads: CASKTGALTPLHF. CDR3 in DNA: TGTGCCAGCAAGACAGGCGCTCTTACACCCCTCCACTTT.

This clonotype has ten or more counts. The J gene is TRBJ1-5, the V gene TRBV11-2, with D possibly matching TRBD1 (6 bases). CDR3 length: 15 residues. The V gene lost 1 base and the J gene lost 3 bases, with 10 bases spanning the gap. Per germline, CDR1 SGHAT and CDR2 FQNNGV. Written as DNA, the CDR3 is TGTGCCAGCAGCTTAGGGGGGCAAAACAATCAGCCCCAGCATTTT. Its protein product is CASSLGGQNNQPQHF. The full variable domain, its missing parts supplied by reference TRBV11-2 and TRBJ1-5, is EAGVAQSPRYKIIEKRQSVAFWCNPISGHATLYWYQQILGQGPKLLIQFQNNGVVDDSQLPKDRFSAERLKGVDSTLKIQPAKLEDSAVYLCASSLGGQNNQPQHFGDGTRLSIL.

This clonotype was observed many times. The chain combines TRBV5-5 with TRBJ1-2; 7 positions agree with TRBD1. The ends lost 4 bases at V and 3 bases at J; junction bases unmatched: 9. In germline, CDR1 is SGHKS, CDR2 YYEKEE (reference sequence). The CDR3 length is 15 residues. The CDR3 sequence: CASSARTGRDYGYTF. CDR3 nucleotide sequence: TGTGCCAGCAGCGCCCGGACAGGTCGAGACTATGGCTACACCTTC. Drawing the rest from reference TRBV5-5 and TRBJ1-2, the complete variable domain is DAGVTQSPTHLIKTRGQQVTLRCSPISGHKSVSWYQQVLGQGPQFIFQYYEKEERGRGNFPDRFSARQFPNYSSELNVNALLLGDSALYLCASSARTGRDYGYTFGSGTRLTVV.

The CDR3 DNA reads TGTGCCAGCACCTCCTCGGCTACCTATGGCTACACCTTC. This sequence encodes CASTSSATYGYTF. The rearrangement links TRBV6-1 to TRBJ1-2; D gene unclear. The germline CDR1 and CDR2 sequences are MNHNS and SASEGT. This CDR3 region has 13 residues. Between the trimmed V and J ends, which lost 7 bases and 4 bases, there was a span of 13 bases.

This clonotype came up once. This chain links TRBV12-3 or TRBV12-4 with TRBJ2-3, with a tentative D call TRBD2 (6 bases). V shed 6 bases and J shed 2 bases, with 18 bases lying between them. The CDR3 spans 16 residues. CDR3 nucleotide sequence: TGTGCCAGCAGCTCCCTTACTAGCAGACACACAGATACGCAGTATTTT. It is translated as CASSSLTSRHTDTQYF.